This entry concerns a single T cell receptor (beta chain). Antigen: not known. This CDR3 region has 16 residues. Trimming cost V 0 bases and J 5 bases; bases outside gene matches: 7. Germline V CDR1 and CDR2: SGHRS, YFSETQ. PCR was performed using 60 Vbeta and 13 Jbeta primers. Profiling relied on immunoSEQ multiplex PCR, and the TCRdb table lists in-frame clones only, not all of them. The sample consists of roughly 200,000 clones, 86% of them appearing once. This sample was included in a study of cytomegalovirus exposure and HLA in healthy donors. Study conclusions and caveats: Fewer N-insertions than the roughly 670-donor mean were reportedly shown by an Asian-associated ancestry cluster in a later analysis. Reports indicate that TCR beta sequences accurately predicted the HLA-A and HLA-B alleles of most subjects.

The receptor's source is a woman in her twenties or thirties in good health and CMV-seronegative. The chain has TRBV5-1 and TRBJ2-3, with 9 bases that match TRBD1. Sequenced material: PBMCs. The chain's CDR3 is CASSLGPGQGQDTQYF. The DNA for the CDR3 is TGCGCCAGCAGCTTGGGACCGGGACAGGGTCAAGATACGCAGTATTTT.